These 7 T cell receptor beta chains share one sample of origin, sequenced in a study of T cells in Graves' hyperthyroidism and ophthalmopathy. Regions amplified from RNA transcripts were the TCR beta CDR3 regions. Initially, a first-round RT-PCR of the TCR CDR3 employed the HTBI primer set. From the multiplex PCR reads, TCRdb called clonotypes with MiXCR, one entry per CDR3 protein. The sample includes some 500,000 distinct CDR3 sequences, 15% to 20% of them seen just once. The material sequenced was blood. The receptors here all came from a young woman with Graves' ophthalmopathy.

This clonotype was seen ten or more times. The J gene is TRBJ2-4, the V gene TRBV20-1, with D tentatively TRBD2 (5 bases). The CDR3 runs 14 residues. Per the germline V gene, CDR1 is DFQATT and CDR2 is SNEGSKA (reference sequence). V lost 6 bases to trimming and J lost 5 bases, with 17 bases between them. CDR3 DNA sequence: TGCAGTGCCCCTCAGTCCGGGATGGAAAACATTCAGTACTTC. It translates to CSAPQSGMENIQYF.

The chain employs TRBV11-2 and TRBJ2-7; 7 nucleotides line up with TRBD1. Trimming removed 6 bases from V and 3 bases from J; junction bases left unmatched: 11. Germline CDR1 is SGHAT and CDR2 is FQNNGV. The CDR3 loop spans 15 amino acids. The CDR3 sequence is CASSYRGPQGYEQYF. CDR3 sequence (DNA): TGTGCCAGCAGTTACAGGGGTCCGCAGGGCTACGAGCAGTACTTC.

This clonotype was counted many times. The chain couples TRBV5-1 to TRBJ2-1; a weak D match, TRBD1 (6 bases). Germline V gene data show CDR1 as SGHRS and CDR2 as YFSETQ. The V gene lost 0 bases and the J gene lost 5 bases, with 12 bases spanning the gap. CDR3 length: 15 residues. CDR3 in DNA: TGCGCCAGCAGCTTGGTCCAGGGGATGAACAATGAGCAGTTCTTC. Its translation: CASSLVQGMNNEQFF.

J is TRBJ2-5 and V is TRBV3-1, with unresolved D. V gave up 6 bases and J gave up 13 bases, with 15 bases separating them. This CDR3 region has 11 residues. Germline V gene data show CDR1 as LGHDT and CDR2 as YNNKEL (reference sequence). The CDR3 region is CASSYIGEWYF. The CDR3 region has the DNA TGTGCCAGCAGTTATATAGGCGAATGGTACTTC.

There are many counts of this clonotype. The V gene is TRBV5-1, the J gene TRBJ2-7; 11 nucleotides align to TRBD2. V gave up 6 bases and J gave up 4 bases; unmatched junction bases: 18. Germline-derived CDR1 and CDR2 are SGHRS and YFSETQ. This CDR3 spans 18 amino acids. CDR3 DNA sequence: TGCGCCAGCAACCCGTGGGGGGGCATCGGACTAGCGGGTTACGAGCAGTACTTC. This translates into CASNPWGGIGLAGYEQYF.

In this sample, this clonotype turned up many times. The V gene is TRBV7-2, the J gene TRBJ1-1, with D maybe TRBD1 (6 bases). The CDR3 contains 14 residues. Trimming removed 5 bases from V and 5 bases from J, with 15 bases in between. Germline lookup yields CDR1 SGHTA and CDR2 FQGNSA. The CDR3 sequence is CASSAQGGDTEAFF. As DNA, the CDR3 is TGTGCCAGCAGCGCACAGGGAGGGGATACTGAAGCTTTCTTT.

The chain is built from TRBV20-1 and TRBJ2-3; 11 nucleotides match TRBD2. CDR1 is DFQATT, CDR2 SNEGSKA, per germline (reference sequence). After removal of 6 bases from V and 5 bases from J, the junction contained 22 bases not matched to a gene. CDR3 length: 19 amino acids. CDR3 bases: TGCAGTGCCCATGGGGGGGCTAGCGGGAGGTCGGTAATCGTAGATACGCAGTATTTT. Its protein product is CSAHGGASGRSVIVDTQYF.